A selection of T cell receptor beta chains follows, all from one sample in a study of CD8+ T cells in alopecia areata. Profiled with immunoSEQ multiplex PCR; TCRdb holds only in-frame clones, not every one. Seen here are around 180,000 clones, roughly 60% observed once, and the top ten hold 1%. Sequenced here: CD4+ T cells sorted from blood, sampled at week 24, from a patient treated with tofacitinib. The receptor source for this set is a human donor with alopecia areata. The conserved cysteine and the conserved F or W are not part of the CDR3 here.

j_call v_call cdr3_aa
TRBJ2-1 TRBV29-1 SAGQANKHNEQF
TRBJ1-1 TRBV4-3 ASSQEDVSNTEAF
TRBJ2-3 TRBV27 ASSPRAGGRGDTQY
TRBJ2-6 TRBV30 AWSVRVSGANVLT
TRBJ2-5 TRBV29-1 SGRPRGPGETQY
TRBJ1-1 TRBV7-9 ASSLVQGDSEAF
TRBJ1-2 TRBV30 AWRRFLGTSYGYT
TRBJ1-1 TRBV15 ATSAGQGPTEAF
TRBJ2-5 TRBV30 AWSVLTEETQY
TRBJ2-1 TRBV5-1 ASSVAGGSYNEQF
TRBJ2-5 TRBV7-2 ASSPQGQVQETQY
TRBJ2-6 TRBV14 ASSHPGLTGANVLT
TRBJ1-2 TRBV30 AWKYTGINYGYT
TRBJ2-1 TRBV6-1 ASSATSGGAYNEQF
TRBJ1-1 TRBV6-1 ASSETGQHEAF
TRBJ2-7 TRBV14 ASSRLATGNYEQY
TRBJ2-7 TRBV29-1 SVGLRLAGNEQY
TRBJ2-2 TRBV5-1 ASSLDGNTGELF
TRBJ2-2 TRBV6-1 ASTGAESTGELF
TRBJ1-5 TRBV2 ASSGRTGSPSNQPQH
TRBJ2-2 TRBV29-1 SVAYLGQKNTGELF
TRBJ2-5 TRBV2 ASSDRVGGGQETQY
TRBJ2-5 TRBV7-7 ASSFRHGETQY
TRBJ2-3 TRBV30 AWRREHSADTQY
TRBJ2-1 TRBV29-1 SAKTVRNEQF
TRBJ1-2 TRBV5-1 ASSQENREGYT
TRBJ2-4 TRBV5-1 ASSFTGAKNIQY
TRBJ1-1 TRBV5-1 ASSFSALQGATEAF
TRBJ2-3 TRBV29-1 SASDGGHTDTQY
TRBJ2-3 TRBV14 ASSQGFAGGRSTDTQY
TRBJ1-6 TRBV6-6 ASSDRGESPLH
TRBJ2-7 TRBV4-2 ASSQGVIGQGVGEQY
TRBJ1-1 TRBV4-3 ASSQMGTGGKNTEAF
TRBJ2-7 TRBV25-1 ASKGAGAQSSYEQY
TRBJ1-1 TRBV29-1 SEDTFGEAF
TRBJ2-1 TRBV18 ASSPPGLAGNEQF
TRBJ2-2 TRBV2 ASRKTHTNTGELF
TRBJ2-7 TRBV7-9 ASSLSSGQGDFY
TRBJ2-3 TRBV29-1 SVSDTDTQY
TRBJ1-2 TRBV2 ASTLDSGSGYT
TRBJ1-1 TRBV5-1 ASSEGQGLKTEAF
TRBJ1-4 TRBV19 ASTPDSWNEKLF